This T cell receptor (beta chain) was obtained from a study of sequential checkpoint blockade in melanoma. As for the study in general: Patients were randomized 1:1 to nivolumab-then-ipilimumab or ipilimumab-then-nivolumab first-line.

Regarding treatment: randomized to nivolumab then ipilimumab (arm A) or the reverse (arm B). None of the patients previously received DNA-damaging chemotherapy. The repertoire was sequenced with immunoSEQ multiplex PCR; TCRdb's copy has only in-frame clones and lacks some. In the table there are fewer than 20,000 clones, around four fifths of which are singletons. The germline V gene has CDR1 MDHEN and CDR2 SYDVKM. The CDR3 is 12 amino acids. V was trimmed by 6 bases and J by 6 bases, leaving 10 bases between them. The sequence was obtained from a human donor with melanoma. Material: CD8+ T cells sorted from blood (inferred from file names), obtained from a patient given nivolumab and ipilimumab in sequence. This chain joins TRBV28 and TRBJ2-3, with TRBD2 as a possible D gene (5 bases). The chain's CDR3 is CASSHGGDTQYF. CDR3 coding DNA: TGTGCCAGCAGCCACGGCGGGGATACGCAGTATTTT.